The sequence of this TCR beta chain was determined in a study of molecular identifiers for immune sequencing clone quantification. Notes on the study in general: Barcodes shared by identical TCR molecules could lead to underestimated sizes of highly expanded clones.

Germline CDR1 and CDR2: SGHDN and FVKESK. The ends were cut back, 2 bases at V and 5 bases at J, with 18 bases in the middle. CDR3 length: 16 residues. RNA fractions of 10%, 30% or 50% and about 19,000 to 1,100,000 sorted cells were the source of naive CD8 libraries. Using a CD8+CD4-CCR7+CD45RA+ phenotype, naive CD8 T cells were sorted. This clonotype has only a few counts. The target antigen is unknown. In preparing bulk TCR libraries, previously described methods and listed TCR primers were used. TCRdb reprocessed the PCR reads via MiXCR and lists one record per CDR3 protein. The sample has thousands of distinct CDR3 sequences; roughly 33% are singletons.

The chain couples TRBV14 to TRBJ2-5; unclear D gene. The source material was naive CD8+ T cells from blood, with Jurkat cell RNA spiked in. Regarding subset: FACS-sorted CD8+CD4-CCR7+CD45RA+ naive T cells. The source of this sequence is a human donor in good health. Some libraries in this study had Jurkat cell RNA spiked in. For the CDR3, the DNA is TGTGCCAGCAGCCAATGGGTCGCCTCCCCTTCCGAGACCCAGTACTTC. It is translated as CASSQWVASPSETQYF.